The 17 T cell receptor beta chains in this list originate from one sample, sequenced in a study of blood T cells in healthy people across ages. Alongside a J-beta primer mix, a sample-barcoded 5' primer served in a second PCR lasting about 6 to 12 cycles. TCRdb passed the 5' RACE reads through MiXCR, listing each CDR3 protein once. The sample lists under 800,000 distinct CDR3 sequences; 21% were seen once. The sequencing sample was made of blood. These TCRs come from a man between 70 and 80 years old in good health.

This clonotype was seen a few times. This rearrangement joins TRBV7-9 to TRBJ2-1, with D tentatively TRBD2 (6 bases). CDR3 length equals 14 residues. Germline loops: CDR1 SEHNR, CDR2 FQNEAQ (reference sequence). The germline V and J ends were trimmed by 1 base and 7 bases, with 11 bases remaining between them. This chain's CDR3 is CASSLGTGANEQFF. CDR3 nucleotide sequence: TGTGCCAGCAGCTTAGGAACGGGAGCTAATGAGCAGTTCTTC.

The gene calls are TRBV10-3 and TRBJ2-5; 8 bases are shared with TRBD2. V dropped 4 bases and J dropped 5; count of bases not matched to a gene: 3. CDR1 and CDR2 (germline): ENHRY, SYGVKD. The CDR3 is 13 amino acids. This CDR3 reads CAISAGGRETQYF. The CDR3 DNA is TGTGCCATCAGTGCCGGCGGGAGGGAGACCCAGTACTTC.

This rearrangement joins TRBV5-1 to TRBJ2-7; D may correspond to TRBD1 or TRBD2 (5 bases each). Germline V CDR1 and CDR2: SGHRS, YFSETQ. This CDR3 is 12 amino acids long. Trimming removed 5 bases at V and 3 bases at J, with 9 bases between. CDR3 sequence: CASSGGYYEQYF. The CDR3 DNA is TGCGCCAGCAGTGGGGGATACTACGAGCAGTACTTC. Combining the CDR3 with reference TRBV5-1 and TRBJ2-7 gives the whole variable domain KAGVTQTPRYLIKTRGQQVTLSCSPISGHRSVSWYQQTPGQGLQFLFEYFSETQRNKGNFPGRFSGRQFSNSRSEMNVSTLELGDSALYLCASSGGYYEQYFGPGTRLTVT.

This clonotype was seen only a few times. The rearrangement joins TRBV28 to TRBJ2-5, with a tentative D call TRBD2 (5 bases). The CDR3 extends over 13 amino acids. V was cut by 6 bases and J by 5 bases, with 13 bases left in between. The germline V gene encodes CDR1 MDHEN and CDR2 SYDVKM. The CDR3 reads CASRRTALETQYF. CDR3 in DNA: TGTGCCAGCAGGAGGACTGCCTTGGAGACCCAGTACTTC.

CDR3 DNA: TGTGCCACCAGTGATGCTGACAGGGGGGAAGATACGCAGTATTTT. This gives the protein CATSDADRGEDTQYF. The chain couples TRBV24-1 to TRBJ2-3; the match to TRBD1 covers 9 bases. The germline CDR1 and CDR2 sequences are KGHDR and SFDVKD. V shed 3 bases and J 5 bases; nucleotides not matched to a gene: 5. This CDR3 region has 15 residues.

This clonotype was counted many times. V usage is TRBV20-1 and J usage is TRBJ1-4, with D perhaps matching TRBD1 (6 bases). Germline lookup yields CDR1 DFQATT and CDR2 SNEGSKA (reference sequence). V lost 0 bases and J lost 4, with 12 bases in between. The CDR3 extends over 15 amino acids. The CDR3 DNA follows: TGCAGTGCTAGAGATCAAGGGGGTGATAATGAAAAACTGTTTTTT. Translation gives CSARDQGGDNEKLFF.

With respect to this clonotype: A read error may account for a junction end that differs from germline. The chain combines TRBV12-3 or TRBV12-4 with TRBJ2-7; D gene unclear. The CDR3 is 13 residues long. CDR3 nucleotide sequence: TGTGCCAGCAGTTTACACGGCTCCTACGAGCATTACTTC. Translated, it gives CASSLHGSYEHYF.

The chain recombines TRBV12-3 or TRBV12-4 with TRBJ2-1, with 9 bases lining up with TRBD2. The trim removed 1 base at V and 6 bases at J, leaving 4 bases unmatched. The CDR3 loop spans 15 amino acids. The CDR3 DNA sequence: TGTGCCAGCAGTTTAGTTAGCGGGAGAGCCAATGAGCAGTTCTTC. Translating gives CASSLVSGRANEQFF.

This clonotype has just a few counts. The chain combines TRBV27 with TRBJ2-5; 7 bases fit TRBD1. J lost 1 base, V lost 3 bases, and 5 bases had no gene match. Germline V gene data show CDR1 as MNHEY and CDR2 as SMNVEV (reference sequence). The CDR3 is 15 amino acids. The CDR3 reads CASSFSTGAQETQYF. CDR3 coding DNA: TGTGCCAGCAGTTTCAGCACAGGGGCCCAAGAGACCCAGTACTTC.

This clonotype showed up just once. V gene TRBV4-2 combines with J gene TRBJ2-7, with D tentatively TRBD2 (6 bases). Trimming removed 0 bases at V and 3 bases at J, with 9 bases between. Looked up from germline, CDR1 is LGHNA and CDR2 is YNFKEQ. The CDR3 sequence is 14 residues long. The CDR3 DNA reads TGTGCCAGCAGCCAAGATGGAGGGATCTACGAGCAGTACTTC. Translation: CASSQDGGIYEQYF.

This clonotype was counted only a few times. The chain is built from TRBV7-3 and TRBJ2-7; TRBD2 agrees at 9 bases. The trim removed 2 bases at V and 7 bases at J, leaving 6 bases unmatched. The CDR3 runs to 14 residues. Germline V gene data show CDR1 as SGHTA and CDR2 as FQGTGA. This CDR3 is CASSLLSSGTEQYF. CDR3 DNA sequence: TGTGCCAGCAGCTTATTGTCTAGCGGGACGGAGCAGTACTTC.

V is TRBV10-3 and J is TRBJ1-6; D not certain. Trimming took off 6 bases at V and 10 bases at J, with 16 bases between the two ends. Germline V CDR1 and CDR2: ENHRY, SYGVKD. The CDR3 is 14 amino acids. The CDR3 DNA reads as TGTGCCATCAGGGGAACGGTCAGTGGCTCACCCCTCCACTTT. Residues: CAIRGTVSGSPLHF.

The chain combines TRBV27 with TRBJ1-2, with 9 positions matching TRBD1. CDR1 MNHEY and CDR2 SMNVEV come from the germline V gene (reference sequence). The junction had 15 bases not matched to a gene; V was cut back by 5 bases and J by 8 bases. CDR3 length: 16 amino acids. The CDR3 sequence: CASSQYGTGLGEGYTF. CDR3 DNA: TGTGCCAGCAGTCAATACGGGACAGGGCTTGGGGAAGGCTACACCTTC.

The rearrangement joins TRBV12-3 or TRBV12-4 to TRBJ2-5, with D hard to call. With the DNA end fitting TRBJ2-7 better, the J assignment may be wrong. This CDR3 contains 12 residues. The DNA of the CDR3 is TGTGCCAGCAGTTTAGACTTGCACGAGCAGTACTTC. This gives the protein CASSLDLHEQYF.

In its sample, this clonotype was seen many times. V gene TRBV12-3 or TRBV12-4 combines with J gene TRBJ2-1; 13 bases line up with TRBD2. J lost 4 bases, V lost 6 bases, and 3 bases had no gene match. This CDR3 is 15 amino acids long. Here the CDR3 reads CASSTGLAGYNEQFF. In DNA form, the CDR3 reads TGTGCCAGCAGCACGGGACTAGCGGGGTACAATGAGCAGTTCTTC.

This clonotype was counted at least ten times. The chain carries TRBV15 and TRBJ2-1; 10 positions match TRBD2. The V segment lost 1 base and the J segment 7 bases; nucleotides outside the gene matches: 10. Germline lookup yields CDR1 LNHNV and CDR2 YYDKDF (reference sequence). CDR3 length: 17 residues. Here the CDR3 DNA reads TGTGCCACCAGCAGAGGACCTAGCGGGAGAAGTAAGAATGAGCAGTTCTTC. Protein: CATSRGPSGRSKNEQFF. Full variable domain (rest looked up from reference TRBV15 and TRBJ2-1): DAMVIQNPRYQVTQFGKPVTLSCSQTLNHNVMYWYQQKSSQAPKLLFHYYDKDFNNEADTPDNFQSRRPNTSFCFLDIRSPGLGDTAMYLCATSRGPSGRSKNEQFFGPGTRLTVL.

This clonotype came up a few times. This chain joins TRBV5-1 and TRBJ1-2, with a possible D match to TRBD1 (6 bases). This CDR3 has 14 residues. Germline CDR1 SGHRS, CDR2 YFSETQ. V lost 3 bases to trimming and J lost 0 bases, with 9 bases between them. In nucleotides, the CDR3 is TGCGCCAGCAGCTGGGGGACACCTAACTATGGCTACACCTTC. Its translation: CASSWGTPNYGYTF.